The rows below give T cell receptor beta chains drawn from one sample of a study of cytomegalovirus exposure and HLA in healthy donors. This table comes from immunoSEQ multiplex PCR, and its TCRdb copy is limited to in-frame clones, with some not included. The sample carries around 99,000 clones, about nine tenths recorded once. Sample: PBMCs. Receptors were obtained from a woman between 18 and 30 years old in good health and CMV-seronegative. Both conserved end residues are part of each CDR3. A D gene is named only where the DNA matches it firmly. For some rows the clone size is stated as once, few or many, or as a class when expanded; others skip it.

>-|-|TRBJ2-7|TRBV10-1
TGCGCCAGCAAATACAGGGTGTCGCGACTGTACGAGCAGTACTTC
CASKYRVSRLYEQYF
>TRBD1|-|TRBJ1-5|TRBV19
TGTGCCAGTAGGACAGGGAAAGATCAGCCCCAGCATTTT
CASRTGKDQPQHF
>TRBD1|-|TRBJ2-7|TRBV7-6
TGTGCCAGCAGCGGCAACCGGGACAGGGGGCGCGAGCAGTACTTC
CASSGNRDRGREQYF
>-|-|TRBJ1-2|TRBV5-1
TGCGCCAGCAGCTCGGACTGGGTTGGCTACACCTTC
CASSSDWVGYTF
>TRBD1|-|TRBJ1-1|TRBV7-2
TGTGCCAGCAGCTTTGGGACAGGGGTTCGGAACACTGAAGCTTTCTTT
CASSFGTGVRNTEAFF
>TRBD2|-|TRBJ2-5|TRBV5-1
TGCGCCAGCAGCTTGGGAGATCTAGCGGGAGGAGAGACCCAGTACTTC
CASSLGDLAGGETQYF
>TRBD1|-|TRBJ2-1|TRBV6-1
TGTGCCAGCAGGGGGACAGGGGACGGGTACAATGAGCAGTTCTTC
CASRGTGDGYNEQFF
>-|-|TRBJ1-2|TRBV27
TGTGCCAGCAGATTTAATAGGGAGAACGATGGCTACACCTTC
CASRFNRENDGYTF
>-|once|TRBJ2-5|TRBV19
TGTGCCAGTAGTATCACAGGGCTAGAAGAGACCCAGTACTTC
CASSITGLEETQYF
>-|-|TRBJ2-7|TRBV14
TGTGCCAGCAGCCATGCGCTCTACGAGCAGTACTTC
CASSHALYEQYF
>TRBD2|-|TRBJ2-1|TRBV7-9
TGTGCAGAATATCTGTTGGCGGGAGGGCCCGATCAACAATACAATGAGCAGTTCTTC
CAEYLLAGGPDQQYNEQFF
>-|-|TRBJ1-2|TRBV7-9
TGTGCCAGCAGCAAAAACCTAGACGAAAGCTATGGCTACACCTTC
CASSKNLDESYGYTF
>-|-|TRBJ2-1|TRBV5-6
TGTGCCAGCAGCTCGCTCGGGGATGAGCAGTTCTTC
CASSSLGDEQFF
>TRBD1|-|TRBJ2-1|TRBV28
TGTGCCAGCAGCCCCGGACAGGGTGAGGGAAGTGAGCAGTTCTTC
CASSPGQGEGSEQFF
>TRBD1|-|TRBJ1-4|TRBV4-2
TGTGCCAGCAGGAACGACAGGGTCTATGAAAAACTGTTTTTT
CASRNDRVYEKLFF
>-|-|TRBJ1-1|TRBV19
TGTGCCAGTAGTAACAGGGATGAGAACACTGAAGCTTTCTTT
CASSNRDENTEAFF